This passage covers 20 T cell receptor beta chains from one sample sequenced in a study of a mutant IDH1 vaccine in newly diagnosed glioma. Profiling relied on immunoSEQ multiplex PCR, and the TCRdb table lists in-frame clones only, not all of them. The sample lists roughly 39,000 clones, around 78% occurring once. Regarding time point: week 5, during vaccination. Mutant IDH1 20-mer peptide, at 300 ug, made up each vaccine dose, with topical imiquimod. These receptors lack a known antigen. Sequenced here: PBMCs, sampled from a glioma patient whose treatment included an IDH1 peptide vaccine. Every receptor here comes from a man aged 35 to 55 with glioma.

The chain joins TRBV7-2 to TRBJ2-1, with TRBD1 as a possible D gene (6 bases). Trimming removed 5 bases at V and 8 bases at J, with 19 bases between. Germline-derived CDR1 and CDR2 are SGHTA and FQGNSA. The CDR3 extends over 15 amino acids. This CDR3 reads CASSEIWGPGDEQFF. The CDR3, as DNA: TGTGCCAGCAGCGAGATTTGGGGGCCGGGTGATGAGCAGTTCTTC.

The V call is TRBV6-5, the J call TRBJ1-2, with unresolved D. V was cut by 6 bases and J by 3 bases, with 11 bases left in between. The CDR3 extends over 13 amino acids. The germline V gene encodes CDR1 MNHEY and CDR2 SVGAGI. In DNA form, the CDR3 reads TGTGCCAGCAGCCCTGGACGGGACTATGGCTACACCTTC. Its protein product is CASSPGRDYGYTF.

The rearrangement links TRBV5-6 to TRBJ2-1; 12 positions match TRBD2. Germline CDR1 SGHDT, CDR2 YYEEEE. This CDR3 region has 17 residues. With V trimmed by 6 bases and J by 10 bases, 17 bases remained unmatched. CDR3 bases: TGTGCCAGCACCAAGGGTCCTCTAGCGGGGGGGCGGGAGGAGCAGTTCTTC. Its translation is CASTKGPLAGGREEQFF. The full variable domain, rest sourced from reference TRBV5-6 and TRBJ2-1, is DAGVTQSPTHLIKTRGQQVTLRCSPKSGHDTVSWYQQALGQGPQFIFQYYEEEERQRGNFPDRFSGHQFPNYSSELNVNALLLGDSALYLCASTKGPLAGGREEQFFGPGTRLTVL.

The chain joins TRBV2 to TRBJ2-1; D remains ambiguous. This CDR3 spans 14 amino acids. The V gene lost 6 bases and the J gene lost 0 bases, with 9 bases spanning the gap. In germline, CDR1 is SNHLY, CDR2 FYNNEI. CDR3 coding DNA: TGTGCCAGCAGAGCCGTGAGCTCCTACAATGAGCAGTTCTTC. It translates to CASRAVSSYNEQFF. Looking up the rest from reference TRBV2 and TRBJ2-1 gives the full variable domain: EPEVTQTPSHQVTQMGQEVILRCVPISNHLYFYWYRQILGQKVEFLVSFYNNEISEKSEIFDDQFSVERPDGSNFTLKIRSTKLEDSAMYFCASRAVSSYNEQFFGPGTRLTVL.

The V call is TRBV9, the J call TRBJ2-5, with a possible D match to TRBD2 (7 bases). This CDR3 has 15 amino acids. Germline V gene sequence: CDR1 SGDLS, CDR2 YYNGEE. V lost 4 bases to trimming and J lost 3 bases, with 16 bases between them. The CDR3 spells CASSPRGAEEETQYF. The CDR3 region has the DNA TGTGCCAGCAGCCCCCGGGGGGCAGAAGAAGAGACCCAGTACTTC.

This chain uses TRBV6-6 with TRBJ1-3, with 10 bases that match TRBD1. The CDR3 spans 16 residues. V gave up 2 bases and J gave up 0 bases; unmatched junction bases: 1. Germline values: CDR1 MNHNY, CDR2 SVGAGI (reference sequence). The CDR3 DNA reads TGTGCCAGCAGTTACGGGACAGGGGTCTCTGGAAACACCATATATTTT. Translating it yields CASSYGTGVSGNTIYF.

The rearrangement links TRBV4-1 to TRBJ2-2; D is possibly TRBD2 (6 bases). The CDR3 consists of 16 residues. Germline loops: CDR1 MGHRA, CDR2 YSYEKL. V was cut by 2 bases and J by 4 bases, with 14 bases left in between. Written as DNA, the CDR3 is TGCGCCAGCAGCCAACCCGGTCGGGGGACCACCGGGGAGCTGTTTTTT. Translated, it gives CASSQPGRGTTGELFF.

The gene calls are TRBV5-1 and TRBJ1-2; TRBD1 matches at 7 bases. The V and J ends lost 5 bases and 0 bases, in that order; junction bases with no gene match: 7. The CDR3 length is 15 residues. Germline V lookup: CDR1 SGHRS, CDR2 YFSETQ. The DNA for the CDR3 is TGCGCCAGCAGGCCTGGGACAGCATCTAACTATGGCTACACCTTC. Its translation is CASRPGTASNYGYTF.

This clone has a handful of counts. V and J are TRBV5-3 and TRBJ2-2, with D hard to call. TRBV5-3 is known as an ORF, though its function is uncertain. There are 16 residues in the CDR3. Trimming pared 1 base from V and 5 bases from J, leaving 15 bases between. The DNA of the CDR3 is TGTGCCAGAAGCTTGATCGGCAGGAACGTGACCGGGGAGCTGTTTTTT. This encodes CARSLIGRNVTGELFF.

This chain links TRBV6-5 with TRBJ2-7, with 9 bases that match TRBD1. The CDR3 loop spans 14 amino acids. CDR1 is MNHEY and CDR2 is SVGAGI in the germline V gene. V gave up 6 bases and J gave up 2 bases; unmatched junction bases: 5. This chain's CDR3 is CASRWTGDAYEQYF. Here the CDR3 DNA reads TGTGCCAGCAGGTGGACAGGGGACGCCTACGAGCAGTACTTC.

The CDR3: CASSPGGTALNSPLHF. The CDR3, as DNA: TGCGCCAGCAGCCCCGGAGGGACAGCTTTGAATTCACCCCTCCACTTT. The chain carries TRBV5-1 and TRBJ1-6; 7 bases line up with TRBD1. Germline V CDR1 and CDR2: SGHRS, YFSETQ. Unmatched junction bases numbered 11, after V lost 4 bases and J lost 7 bases. CDR3 size: 16 residues.

V and J are TRBV7-9 and TRBJ1-2; tentative D call: TRBD1 (5 bases). CDR1 SEHNR and CDR2 FQNEAQ come from the germline V gene (reference sequence). This CDR3 comprises 18 residues. V was trimmed by 8 bases and J by 2 bases, leaving 27 bases between them. CDR3 in amino acids: CASGRLGIMRGSNYGYTF. The CDR3 DNA follows: TGTGCCAGCGGGCGCTTAGGGATTATGAGGGGATCCAACTATGGCTACACCTTC.

The chain is built from TRBV10-3 and TRBJ1-5; D is ambiguous. Germline values: CDR1 ENHRY, CDR2 SYGVKD. V dropped 4 bases and J dropped 5 bases, with 9 bases sitting between them. The CDR3 length is 13 residues. This CDR3 reads CAISVDRDQPQHF. CDR3 sequence (DNA): TGTGCCATCAGTGTGGACCGGGATCAGCCCCAGCATTTT.

The genes are TRBV6-5 and TRBJ2-7; 7 bases align to TRBD1. The germline V gene encodes CDR1 MNHEY and CDR2 SVGAGI. The junction had 9 bases not matched to a gene; V was cut back by 9 bases and J by 1 base. This CDR3 region has 14 residues. CDR3 amino acids: CARTTDRRSYEQYF. The CDR3 coding sequence is TGTGCCAGAACAACGGACAGGCGATCCTACGAGCAGTACTTC.

The rearrangement uses TRBV6-1 and TRBJ2-7, with D maybe TRBD2 (5 bases). The ends were cut back, 6 bases at V and 4 bases at J, with 19 bases in the middle. Germline V gene lookup returns CDR1 MNHNS and CDR2 SASEGT. The CDR3 contains 15 residues. The CDR3, as DNA: TGTGCCAGCAGGCGAGCGGCTCCCGAGCCTTACGAGCAGTACTTC. Protein product: CASRRAAPEPYEQYF.

This chain links TRBV6-4 with TRBJ2-2; D not certain. This CDR3 has 12 residues. The germline V gene encodes CDR1 MRHNA and CDR2 SNTAGT. V lost 6 bases, J lost 7 bases, and 9 bases lay in between. CDR3 nucleotide sequence: TGTGCCAGCAGAAGTACGCACGGGGAGCTGTTTTTT. Protein sequence: CASRSTHGELFF.

The chain is built from TRBV19 and TRBJ1-3, with unresolved D. The CDR3 sequence is 15 residues long. The ends were cut back, 3 bases at V and 7 bases at J, with 16 bases in the middle. Germline CDR1 LNHDA, CDR2 SQIVND (reference sequence). CDR3 DNA: TGTGCCAGTAGTATCGGACCCTTGAAGGGTAACACCATATATTTT. Encoded protein: CASSIGPLKGNTIYF.

This chain connects TRBV6-5 to TRBJ1-3; no reliable D call. This CDR3 has 16 residues. Trimming stripped 0 bases from V and 0 bases from J, with 9 bases between. Looked up from germline, CDR1 is MNHEY and CDR2 is SVGAGI. The CDR3 protein is CASSYSGISSGNTIYF. In DNA, the CDR3 is TGTGCCAGCAGTTACTCCGGGATCAGCTCTGGAAACACCATATATTTT.

CDR3 protein: CASSPLGTEAFF. In DNA, the CDR3 is TGTGCCAGCAGCCCCTTAGGGACGGAAGCTTTCTTT. This chain links TRBV4-2 with TRBJ1-1; D might be TRBD1 (5 bases). The CDR3 sequence is 12 residues long. Per germline, CDR1 LGHNA and CDR2 YNFKEQ. Trimming took off 4 bases at V and 8 bases at J, with 11 bases between the two ends.

The chain couples TRBV6-5 to TRBJ1-2; D possibly corresponds to TRBD1 (5 bases). Per the germline V gene, CDR1 is MNHEY and CDR2 is SVGAGI. The CDR3 sequence is 11 residues long. The V and J ends lost 4 bases and 7 bases respectively, with 7 bases between them. The CDR3 protein is CASSSGFGYTF. The CDR3 coding sequence is TGTGCCAGCAGTTCAGGGTTTGGCTACACCTTC.